The 26 T cell receptor beta chains below come from one sample, sequenced in a study of blood T cell repertoires in COVID-19. Here immunoSEQ multiplex PCR was the method, and the copy in TCRdb shows in-frame clones only, minus some. The data show 58,000 or so clones, with around 78% seen just once and under 5% held by the top ten. Sample: peripheral blood. All receptors come from a human donor in a cohort sampled during active COVID-19.

This clone was picked up one time. This chain links TRBV28 with TRBJ1-5; tentative D call: TRBD1 (6 bases). CDR1 and CDR2 (germline): MDHEN, SYDVKM. The CDR3 is made up of 15 amino acids. Trimming took 2 bases from V and 4 from J, leaving 12 bases between them. The CDR3 reads CASSLSGQQNQPQHF. CDR3 sequence (DNA): TGTGCCAGCAGTTTAAGCGGACAGCAGAATCAGCCCCAGCATTTT.

CDR3 bases: TGTGCCAGCAGTTACACAGGGGGATCTGGGGATACGCAGTATTTT. It is translated as CASSYTGGSGDTQYF. V gene TRBV6-5 combines with J gene TRBJ2-3; 8 nucleotides match TRBD1. Trimming at V came to 2 bases and at J to 6 bases, leaving 7 bases not matched to a gene. The germline CDR1 and CDR2 sequences are MNHEY and SVGAGI. There are 15 residues in the CDR3.

The V and J genes are TRBV21-1 and TRBJ1-5; TRBD1 is taken as the D call from the table, unchecked against the DNA. TRBV21-1 is noted as a pseudogene. This CDR3 is built from 17 residues. The CDR3 DNA reads as TGTGCCAGCACCCGGGACAGGAATTTCCATAGCAATCAGCCCCAGCATTTT. It yields the protein CASTRDRNFHSNQPQHF.

The rearrangement uses TRBV5-5 and TRBJ2-7; possibly TRBD1 for D (6 bases). The CDR3 runs to 15 residues. Germline CDR1 SGHKS, CDR2 YYEKEE (reference sequence). V was cut by 4 bases and J by 0 bases, with 14 bases left in between. CDR3 in DNA: TGTGCCAGCAGCAAGGACAGCCCCGTCTCCTACGAGCAGTACTTC. Amino acid sequence: CASSKDSPVSYEQYF. Full variable domain (missing parts from reference TRBV5-5 and TRBJ2-7): DAGVTQSPTHLIKTRGQQVTLRCSPISGHKSVSWYQQVLGQGPQFIFQYYEKEERGRGNFPDRFSARQFPNYSSELNVNALLLGDSALYLCASSKDSPVSYEQYFGPGTRLTVT.

The V and J genes are TRBV5-1 and TRBJ1-1; TRBD1 agrees at 8 bases. J lost 0 bases, V lost 4 bases, and 8 bases had no gene match. Germline CDR1 reads SGHRS; CDR2 reads YFSETQ. CDR3 length equals 16 residues. The CDR3 DNA reads as TGCGCCAGCAGCACCGGACAGGGATTTATGAACACTGAAGCTTTCTTT. This encodes CASSTGQGFMNTEAFF.

J is TRBJ2-7 and V is TRBV4-3, with D possibly being TRBD2 (5 bases). V was trimmed by 3 bases and J by 6 bases, leaving 18 bases between them. This CDR3 has 15 residues. CDR1 LGHNA and CDR2 YSLEER come from the germline V gene. This CDR3 reads CASSHSAGSLVEQYF. In DNA, the CDR3 is TGCGCCAGCAGCCATAGCGCCGGTTCTTTGGTCGAGCAGTACTTC.

The chain couples TRBV7-2 to TRBJ2-2, with 10 bases lining up with TRBD2. Losses at the gene ends were 5 bases for V and 2 bases for J; bases not matched to a gene: 8. In germline, CDR1 is SGHTA, CDR2 FQGNSA. This CDR3 has 17 residues. As DNA, the CDR3 is TGTGCCAGCAGCGGTTTAGCGGGAGGCCTAAACACCGGGGAGCTGTTTTTT. It yields the protein CASSGLAGGLNTGELFF.

The chain recombines TRBV5-6 with TRBJ2-7; D not certain. V lost 1 base to trimming and J lost 1 base, with 6 bases between them. CDR3 size: 13 residues. Germline V gives CDR1 SGHDT, CDR2 YYEEEE. CDR3 in amino acids: CASSLSVSYEQYF. CDR3 in DNA: TGTGCCAGCAGCTTGAGCGTATCCTACGAGCAGTACTTC.

J is TRBJ1-3 and V is TRBV28, with D possibly TRBD1 on 5 matching bases. Trimming removed 7 bases from V and 0 bases from J, with 10 bases in between. This CDR3 has 14 residues. CDR1 is MDHEN, CDR2 SYDVKM, per germline. CDR3 amino acids: CASNRLSSGNTIYF. The CDR3 DNA follows: TGTGCCAGCAACAGGCTAAGCTCTGGAAACACCATATATTTT. The variable domain in full, completed from reference TRBV28 and TRBJ1-3, reads DVKVTQSSRYLVKRTGEKVFLECVQDMDHENMFWYRQDPGLGLRLIYFSYDVKMKEKGDIPEGYSVSREKKERFSLILESASTNQTSMYLCASNRLSSGNTIYFGEGSWLTVV.

The chain joins TRBV7-2 to TRBJ1-6, with no clear D. The CDR3 extends over 15 amino acids. V lost 1 base and J 7 bases, leaving 11 bases between the germline ends. The germline CDR1 and CDR2 sequences are SGHTA and FQGNSA. For the CDR3, the DNA is TGTGCCAGCAGCTTAGTAGGAGCGACCAATTCACCCCTCCACTTT. This codes for CASSLVGATNSPLHF.

This chain connects TRBV7-3 to TRBJ1-6, with D perhaps matching TRBD1 (6 bases). The CDR3 runs to 16 residues. The V gene's germline CDR1 is SGHTA and CDR2 FQGTGA. V dropped 0 bases and J dropped 6 bases, with 12 bases sitting between them. CDR3 nucleotides: TGTGCCAGCAGCTTAACGTTCAGGGGCAGTAATTCACCCCTCCACTTT. Protein: CASSLTFRGSNSPLHF.

The table lists this clone with a few counts. The CDR3 here is CSVQGERTGNTIYF. CDR3 DNA sequence: TGCAGCGTTCAGGGGGAAAGGACAGGAAACACCATATATTTT. The chain links TRBV29-1 to TRBJ1-3, with TRBD1 matching over 7 bases. Germline loops: CDR1 SQVTM, CDR2 ANQGSEA. The V and J ends lost 5 bases and 4 bases, in that order; junction bases with no gene match: 8. The CDR3 length is 14 residues.

The gene calls are TRBV19 and TRBJ2-7, with D unresolved. CDR1 is LNHDA, CDR2 SQIVND, per germline (reference sequence). Trimming removed 1 base from V and 0 bases from J, with 7 bases in between. The length of the CDR3 is 14 residues. The CDR3 protein is CASSIGEISYEQYF. CDR3 nucleotides: TGTGCCAGTAGTATAGGCGAGATCTCCTACGAGCAGTACTTC.

The rearrangement uses TRBV6-5 and TRBJ2-7; 7 positions match TRBD1. Germline CDR1 is MNHEY and CDR2 is SVGAGI. The CDR3 spans 14 residues. Germline trimming cut 6 bases from V and 3 bases from J; bases unmatched to any gene: 8. CDR3 sequence reads: CASSQQGRNYEQYF. CDR3 coding DNA: TGTGCCAGCAGCCAACAGGGGCGGAACTACGAGCAGTACTTC.

The rearrangement uses TRBV18 and TRBJ2-7; weak D call: TRBD1 (5 bases). V was pared by 3 bases and J by 10 bases, with 19 bases between. The length of the CDR3 is 14 residues. Germline assignment: CDR1 KGHSH and CDR2 LQKENI. Here the CDR3 reads CASSPKTEPTSQYF. CDR3 DNA: TGTGCCAGCTCACCTAAGACAGAACCTACGAGCCAGTACTTC. Full variable domain (rest looked up from reference TRBV18 and TRBJ2-7): NAGVMQNPRHLVRRRGQEARLRCSPMKGHSHVYWYRQLPEEGLKFMVYLQKENIIDESGMPKERFSAEFPKEGPSILRIQQVVRGDSAAYFCASSPKTEPTSQYFGPGTRLTVT.

The chain couples TRBV27 to TRBJ2-1; 9 bases are a match to TRBD2. Germline CDR1 and CDR2: MNHEY and SMNVEV (reference sequence). This CDR3 is built from 18 residues. Trimming removed 1 base from V and 5 bases from J; junction bases left unmatched: 12. CDR3 in DNA: TGTGCCAGCAGTTTATATCCCCCCCGACTAGCGGTAAACAATGAGCAGTTCTTC. Translating gives CASSLYPPRLAVNNEQFF.

The V gene is TRBV3-1 (or the pseudogene TRBV3-2), the J gene TRBJ1-1; D might be TRBD1 (5 bases). Germline lookup yields CDR1 LGHDT and CDR2 YNNKEL (reference sequence). The CDR3 is 11 amino acids. The V gene lost 5 bases and the J gene lost 8 bases, with 9 bases spanning the gap. The CDR3 region is CASSYGGEAFF. The CDR3 DNA reads as TGTGCCAGCAGCTACGGGGGGGAAGCTTTCTTT.

J is TRBJ2-7 and V is TRBV4-3; no reliable D call. The CDR3 consists of 15 residues. Trimming took 2 bases from V and 0 from J, leaving 11 bases between them. Per germline, CDR1 LGHNA and CDR2 YSLEER. The CDR3 protein is CASSQHAPSSYEQYF. Here the CDR3 DNA reads TGCGCCAGCAGCCAACATGCGCCGAGCTCCTACGAGCAGTACTTC.

The chain recombines TRBV5-4 with TRBJ1-2, with 8 bases fitting TRBD1. This CDR3 region has 16 residues. Trimming at V came to 4 bases and at J to 1 base, leaving 9 bases not matched to a gene. CDR1 and CDR2 (germline): SGHNT, YYREEE (reference sequence). The CDR3: CASSTRTGLINYGYTF. DNA for the CDR3: TGTGCCAGCAGCACACGGACAGGGTTAATTAACTATGGCTACACCTTC. The full variable domain, completed using reference TRBV5-4 and TRBJ1-2, is ETGVTQSPTHLIKTRGQQVTLRCSSQSGHNTVSWYQQALGQGPQFIFQYYREEENGRGNFPPRFSGLQFPNYSSELNVNALELDDSALYLCASSTRTGLINYGYTFGSGTRLTVV.

The chain is built from TRBV2 and TRBJ1-1, with a possible D match to TRBD1 (5 bases). V shed 6 bases and J shed 9 bases, with 17 bases lying between them. In germline, CDR1 is SNHLY, CDR2 FYNNEI. There are 13 residues in the CDR3. The CDR3 DNA is TGTGCCAGCAGGGCCGGGGGAGACCCGAAAGCTTTCTTT. Protein: CASRAGGDPKAFF.

The chain joins TRBV12-3 or TRBV12-4 to TRBJ1-5; D not resolved. CDR3 size: 13 residues. Trimming removed 4 bases from V and 6 bases from J, with 10 bases in between. Written as DNA, the CDR3 is TGTGCCAGCAGTTCGCCCCCAGGTCAGCCCCAGCATTTT. Its protein product is CASSSPPGQPQHF.

The chain recombines TRBV18 with TRBJ2-2; the match to TRBD2 covers 8 bases. V dropped 5 bases and J dropped 0; count of bases not matched to a gene: 5. The CDR3 sequence is 16 residues long. The V gene's germline CDR1 is KGHSH and CDR2 LQKENI. In DNA, the CDR3 is TGTGCCAGCTCAACGCGGGGGGCCTCGAACACCGGGGAGCTGTTTTTT. Its translation: CASSTRGASNTGELFF.

The chain carries TRBV7-8 and TRBJ2-7, with TRBD2 as a possible D gene (6 bases). Per germline, CDR1 SGHVS and CDR2 FQNEAQ. The V end lost 5 bases, the J end lost 0 bases, and 14 bases lay between the germline ends. This CDR3 is 15 amino acids long. The CDR3 reads CASSPIGGASYEQYF. For the CDR3, the DNA is TGTGCCAGCAGCCCAATCGGAGGGGCCTCCTACGAGCAGTACTTC.

The chain uses TRBV28 and TRBJ1-6, with 7 bases lining up with TRBD1. Germline V gives CDR1 MDHEN, CDR2 SYDVKM. The V and J ends lost 1 base and 4 bases, in that order; junction bases with no gene match: 7. The CDR3 loop spans 17 amino acids. The CDR3 sequence: CASSLYLRTGYNSPLHF. As DNA, the CDR3 is TGTGCCAGCAGTTTATATTTACGGACAGGTTATAATTCACCCCTCCACTTT.

This clone came up once. V is TRBV5-1 and J is TRBJ2-7; no reliable D call. Trimming took 0 bases from V and 1 from J, leaving 2 bases between them. The CDR3 runs 12 residues. Germline-derived CDR1 and CDR2 are SGHRS and YFSETQ. CDR3 sequence: CASSLVSYEQYF. The CDR3 DNA reads as TGCGCCAGCAGCTTGGTATCCTACGAGCAGTACTTC.

The rearrangement joins TRBV4-3 to TRBJ1-2; D might be TRBD1 (6 bases). The V end was cut by 0 bases, the J end by 5 bases, with 13 bases between. In germline, CDR1 is LGHNA, CDR2 YSLEER. There are 15 residues in the CDR3. The CDR3 DNA reads as TGCGCCAGCAGCCAAGATACAACAGGGCTTTATGGCTACACCTTC. Encoded protein: CASSQDTTGLYGYTF.